A selection of T cell receptor beta chains follows, all from one sample in a study of blood T cell repertoires in COVID-19. Generated by immunoSEQ multiplex PCR, the TCRdb table keeps only in-frame clones and is missing some. In the table there are 200,000 to 250,000 clones, roughly 87% of which are singletons. Sequencing was done on a sample of PBMCs or T cells enriched from blood (not recorded which). These receptors came from a man between 25 and 39 years old who had recovered from COVID-19. CDR3s include the opening cysteine and the closing phenylalanine or tryptophan. Each record gives: J gene, clone size, D gene, V gene, CDR3 DNA, CDR3 protein. A D gene is named only where the DNA matches it firmly. Part of the rows lack a size; the others show once, few, many or a class for expanded clones.

J gene: TRBJ1-5; clone size: .; D gene: .; V gene: TRBV30; CDR3 DNA: TGTGCCTGGAGTGCGGAGGGAAATCAGCCCCAGCATTTT; CDR3 protein: CAWSAEGNQPQHF
J gene: TRBJ1-2; clone size: .; D gene: TRBD1; V gene: TRBV10-3; CDR3 DNA: TGTGCCATCAGAGCACCGATACAGGGGGCCGGAGCGCCGGTTGGCTACACCTTC; CDR3 protein: CAIRAPIQGAGAPVGYTF
J gene: TRBJ1-5; clone size: .; D gene: .; V gene: TRBV6-5; CDR3 DNA: TGTGCCAGCAGTTACTCGAAGGCAGGGTATCAGCCCCAGCATTTT; CDR3 protein: CASSYSKAGYQPQHF
J gene: TRBJ2-7; clone size: .; D gene: TRBD2; V gene: TRBV28; CDR3 DNA: TGTGCCAGCAGTTTAATTTTCAGGCTAGCGGAGGTATCCTACGAGCAGCACTTC; CDR3 protein: CASSLIFRLAEVSYEQHF
J gene: TRBJ1-1; clone size: once; D gene: .; V gene: TRBV10-3; CDR3 DNA: TGTGCCATCAGTGAAATGCTGACAGAGAACACTGAAGCTTTCTTT; CDR3 protein: CAISEMLTENTEAFF
J gene: TRBJ2-1; clone size: .; D gene: .; V gene: TRBV3-1/TRBV3-2; CDR3 DNA: TGTGCCAGCAGGCAGAGGGACTCTGAGCAGTTCTTC; CDR3 protein: CASRQRDSEQFF
J gene: TRBJ2-3; clone size: .; D gene: TRBD2; V gene: TRBV9; CDR3 DNA: TGTGCCAGCAGCGTAAGCGGGAGGCATGATACGCAGTATTTT; CDR3 protein: CASSVSGRHDTQYF
J gene: TRBJ2-1; clone size: .; D gene: .; V gene: TRBV7-2; CDR3 DNA: TGTGCCAGCAGCTCAATTACTAGGAATGAGCAGTTCTTC; CDR3 protein: CASSSITRNEQFF
J gene: TRBJ1-2; clone size: .; D gene: .; V gene: TRBV7-2; CDR3 DNA: TGTGCCAGCAGCTTAGCCAGGGGCAGAGATAAAGGCTACACCTTC; CDR3 protein: CASSLARGRDKGYTF
J gene: TRBJ1-1; clone size: .; D gene: .; V gene: TRBV27; CDR3 DNA: TGTGCCCTGCGACTGGGAGAAGGGTTAGCTTTCTTT; CDR3 protein: CALRLGEGLAFF
J gene: TRBJ1-4; clone size: .; D gene: TRBD1; V gene: TRBV2; CDR3 DNA: TGTGCCAGCAGCCGGGACAGGGATGAAAAACTGTTTTTT; CDR3 protein: CASSRDRDEKLFF
J gene: TRBJ2-7; clone size: .; D gene: TRBD2; V gene: TRBV6-2/TRBV6-3; CDR3 DNA: TGTGCCAGCAGCCCGACTAGCGGGACGCTCGAGCAGTACTTC; CDR3 protein: CASSPTSGTLEQYF
J gene: TRBJ2-3; clone size: .; D gene: TRBD2; V gene: TRBV30; CDR3 DNA: TGTGCCTGGAGTAGAGGGGAGGGGTATACGCAGTATTTT; CDR3 protein: CAWSRGEGYTQYF
J gene: TRBJ1-1; clone size: .; D gene: TRBD1; V gene: TRBV5-4; CDR3 DNA: TGTGCCAGCAGCACCGGAGGTGGGACAGCGAACACTGAAGCTTTCTTT; CDR3 protein: CASSTGGGTANTEAFF
J gene: TRBJ1-3; clone size: .; D gene: TRBD1; V gene: TRBV30; CDR3 DNA: TGTGCCTGGAGTGTGAGGGGGCCGGTAACGCCGGGAAACACCATATATTTT; CDR3 protein: CAWSVRGPVTPGNTIYF
J gene: TRBJ2-7; clone size: .; D gene: .; V gene: TRBV4-1; CDR3 DNA: TGCGCCAGCAGCCCCGAAGAGACATTTTGGTCCTACGAGCAGTACTTC; CDR3 protein: CASSPEETFWSYEQYF
J gene: TRBJ2-2; clone size: .; D gene: TRBD2; V gene: TRBV7-9; CDR3 DNA: TGTGCCAGCAGCTTTTATCGACTAGCGGCACCGAACACCGGGGAGCTGTTTTTT; CDR3 protein: CASSFYRLAAPNTGELFF
J gene: TRBJ2-1; clone size: few; D gene: TRBD2; V gene: TRBV7-2; CDR3 DNA: TGTGCCAGCAGCTTGGATTCTAGCGGGAGGTTAGGTAATGAGCAGTTCTTC; CDR3 protein: CASSLDSSGRLGNEQFF
J gene: TRBJ1-1; clone size: once; D gene: .; V gene: TRBV29-1; CDR3 DNA: TGCAGCGTTGGTGGGCAGGAACACACTGAAGCTTTCTTT; CDR3 protein: CSVGGQEHTEAFF
J gene: TRBJ2-1; clone size: .; D gene: TRBD2; V gene: TRBV11-2; CDR3 DNA: TGTGCCAGCAGCTTAGGCGCGGGGGGATACAATGAGCAGTTCTTC; CDR3 protein: CASSLGAGGYNEQFF
J gene: TRBJ1-1; clone size: .; D gene: .; V gene: TRBV27; CDR3 DNA: TGTGCCAGCAGTTTATCGAGGGTAGCTGAAGCTTTCTTT; CDR3 protein: CASSLSRVAEAFF
J gene: TRBJ1-5; clone size: few; D gene: .; V gene: TRBV5-8; CDR3 DNA: TGTGCCAGCAGCTTGGTCAGAATTAGCAATCAGCCCCAGCATTTT; CDR3 protein: CASSLVRISNQPQHF
J gene: TRBJ1-1; clone size: .; D gene: .; V gene: TRBV6-5; CDR3 DNA: TGTGCCAGCTTCGATTCCCAGGTGGCGAACACTGAAGCTTTCTTT; CDR3 protein: CASFDSQVANTEAFF
J gene: TRBJ2-1; clone size: .; D gene: TRBD1; V gene: TRBV18; CDR3 DNA: TGTGCCAGCTCACCCCGGACAGGGGGCTTCAATGAGCAGTTCTTC; CDR3 protein: CASSPRTGGFNEQFF
J gene: TRBJ2-1; clone size: .; D gene: .; V gene: TRBV7-2; CDR3 DNA: TGTGCCAGCAGCTTAGATAGCGGTTCCTACAATGAGCAGTTCTTC; CDR3 protein: CASSLDSGSYNEQFF
J gene: TRBJ1-5; clone size: once; D gene: TRBD1; V gene: TRBV7-9; CDR3 DNA: TGTGCCAGCAGCCCGGACGTGGACAGGGTGACAAGCAATCAGCCCCAGCATTTT; CDR3 protein: CASSPDVDRVTSNQPQHF
J gene: TRBJ1-6; clone size: .; D gene: TRBD1; V gene: TRBV19; CDR3 DNA: TGTGCCAGTAGTATCAGGGGGAATTCACCCCTCCACTTT; CDR3 protein: CASSIRGNSPLHF
J gene: TRBJ2-7; clone size: .; D gene: TRBD2; V gene: TRBV10-3; CDR3 DNA: TGTGCCATCACCCAGGGGACTAGCGGGGGGCATACATACGAGCAGTACTTC; CDR3 protein: CAITQGTSGGHTYEQYF
J gene: TRBJ1-5; clone size: .; D gene: .; V gene: TRBV2; CDR3 DNA: TGTGCCAGCACAACGGGGAGTCAGCCCCAGCATTTT; CDR3 protein: CASTTGSQPQHF
J gene: TRBJ2-3; clone size: .; D gene: TRBD2; V gene: TRBV14; CDR3 DNA: TGTGCCAGCAGCCAAATTGCGGGCCCGGGGGGTACGCAGTATTTT; CDR3 protein: CASSQIAGPGGTQYF
J gene: TRBJ1-2; clone size: .; D gene: TRBD1; V gene: TRBV12-3/TRBV12-4; CDR3 DNA: TGTGCCAGCAGTGACCGGGACAGAGATGGCTACACCTTC; CDR3 protein: CASSDRDRDGYTF